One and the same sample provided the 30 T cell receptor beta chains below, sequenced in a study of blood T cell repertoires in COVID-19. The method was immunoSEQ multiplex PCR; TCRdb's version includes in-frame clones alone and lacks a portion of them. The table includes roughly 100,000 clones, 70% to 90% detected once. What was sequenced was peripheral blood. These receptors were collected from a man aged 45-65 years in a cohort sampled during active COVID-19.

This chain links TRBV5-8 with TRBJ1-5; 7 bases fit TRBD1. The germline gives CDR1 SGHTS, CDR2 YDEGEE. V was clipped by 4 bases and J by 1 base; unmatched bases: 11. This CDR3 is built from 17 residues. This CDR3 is CASSARQGSGSNQPQHF. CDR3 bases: TGTGCCAGCAGCGCCCGACAGGGCTCCGGCAGCAATCAGCCCCAGCATTTT. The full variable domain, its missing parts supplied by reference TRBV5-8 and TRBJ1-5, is EAGVTQSPTHLIKTRGQQATLRCSPISGHTSVYWYQQALGLGLQFLLWYDEGEERNRGNFPPRFSGRQFPNYSSELNVNALELEDSALYLCASSARQGSGSNQPQHFGDGTRLSIL.

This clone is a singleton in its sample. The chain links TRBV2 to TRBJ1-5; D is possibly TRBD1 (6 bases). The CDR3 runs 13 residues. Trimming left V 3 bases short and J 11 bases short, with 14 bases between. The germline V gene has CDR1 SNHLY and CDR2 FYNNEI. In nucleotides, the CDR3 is TGTGCCAGCAGTGAGACAGGCCCTTGGACCCAGCATTTT. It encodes CASSETGPWTQHF. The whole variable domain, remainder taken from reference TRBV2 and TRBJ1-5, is EPEVTQTPSHQVTQMGQEVILRCVPISNHLYFYWYRQILGQKVEFLVSFYNNEISEKSEIFDDQFSVERPDGSNFTLKIRSTKLEDSAMYFCASSETGPWTQHFGDGTRLSIL.

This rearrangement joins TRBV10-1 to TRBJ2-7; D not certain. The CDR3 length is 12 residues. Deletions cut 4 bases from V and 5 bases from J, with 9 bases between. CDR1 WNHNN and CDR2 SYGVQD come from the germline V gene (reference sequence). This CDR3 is CASSGLWHEQYV. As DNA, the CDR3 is TGCGCCAGCAGTGGCTTATGGCACGAGCAGTACGTC.

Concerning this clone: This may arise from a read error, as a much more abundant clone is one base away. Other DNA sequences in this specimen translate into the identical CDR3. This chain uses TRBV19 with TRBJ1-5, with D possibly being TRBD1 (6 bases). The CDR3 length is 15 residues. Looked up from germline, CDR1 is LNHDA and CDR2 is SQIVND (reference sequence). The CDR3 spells CASSPDSTSNQPQHF. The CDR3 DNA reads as TGTGCCAGTAGTCCGGACAGCACCTCCAATCAGCCCCAACATTTT.

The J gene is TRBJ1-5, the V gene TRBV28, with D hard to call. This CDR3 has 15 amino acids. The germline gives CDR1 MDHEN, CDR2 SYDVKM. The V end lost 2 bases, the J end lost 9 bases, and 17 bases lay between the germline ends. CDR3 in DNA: TGTGCCAGCAGTTTACCCTCCCATAGTCAGCGGCCCCAGCATTTT. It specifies CASSLPSHSQRPQHF.

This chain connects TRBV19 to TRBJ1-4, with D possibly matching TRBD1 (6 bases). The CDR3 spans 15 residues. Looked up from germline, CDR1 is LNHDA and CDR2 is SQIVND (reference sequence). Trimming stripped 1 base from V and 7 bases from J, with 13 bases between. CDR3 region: CASSIGGGLAEKLFF. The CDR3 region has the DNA TGTGCCAGTAGTATAGGGGGGGGGCTTGCTGAAAAACTGTTTTTT.

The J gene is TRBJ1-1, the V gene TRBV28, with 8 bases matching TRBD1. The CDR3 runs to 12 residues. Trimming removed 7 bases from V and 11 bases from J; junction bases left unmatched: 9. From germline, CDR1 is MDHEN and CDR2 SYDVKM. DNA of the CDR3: TGTGCCAGCAACACCTGGACAGGGCTGGCTTTCTTT. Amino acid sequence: CASNTWTGLAFF.

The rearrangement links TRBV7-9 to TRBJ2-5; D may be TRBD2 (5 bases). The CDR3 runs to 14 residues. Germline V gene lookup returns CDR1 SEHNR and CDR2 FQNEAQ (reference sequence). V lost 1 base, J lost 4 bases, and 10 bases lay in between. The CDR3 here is CASSLVEAGETQYF. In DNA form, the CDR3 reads TGTGCCAGCAGCTTAGTGGAGGCCGGAGAGACCCAGTACTTC.

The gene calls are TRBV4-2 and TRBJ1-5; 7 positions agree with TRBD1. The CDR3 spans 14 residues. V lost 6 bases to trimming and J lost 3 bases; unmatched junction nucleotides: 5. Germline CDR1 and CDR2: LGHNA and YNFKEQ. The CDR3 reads CASSHRGINQPQHF. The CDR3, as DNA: TGTGCCAGCAGTCACAGGGGAATCAATCAGCCCCAGCATTTT.

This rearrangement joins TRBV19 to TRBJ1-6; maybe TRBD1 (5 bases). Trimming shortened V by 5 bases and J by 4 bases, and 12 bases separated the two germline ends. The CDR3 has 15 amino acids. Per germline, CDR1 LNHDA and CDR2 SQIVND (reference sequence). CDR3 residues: CASSATDNYNSPLHF. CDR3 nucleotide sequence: TGTGCCAGTAGTGCCACGGACAATTATAATTCACCCCTCCACTTT. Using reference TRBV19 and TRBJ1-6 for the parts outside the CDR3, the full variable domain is DGGITQSPKYLFRKEGQNVTLSCEQNLNHDAMYWYRQDPGQGLRLIYYSQIVNDFQKGDIAEGYSVSREKKESFPLTVTSAQKNPTAFYLCASSATDNYNSPLHFGNGTRLTVT.

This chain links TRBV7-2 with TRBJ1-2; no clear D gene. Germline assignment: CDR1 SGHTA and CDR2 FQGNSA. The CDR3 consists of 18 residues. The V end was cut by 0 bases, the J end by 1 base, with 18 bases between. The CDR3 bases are TGTGCCAGCAGCTTAGCGCCATCTTACGGGGATTTTAACTATGGCTACACCTTC. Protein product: CASSLAPSYGDFNYGYTF.

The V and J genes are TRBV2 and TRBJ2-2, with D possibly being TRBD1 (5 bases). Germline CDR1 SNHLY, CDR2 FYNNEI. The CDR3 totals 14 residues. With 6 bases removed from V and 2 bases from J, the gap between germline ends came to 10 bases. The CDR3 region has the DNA TGTGCCAGCAGCCCGACAGTAAACACCGGGGAGCTGTTTTTT. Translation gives CASSPTVNTGELFF. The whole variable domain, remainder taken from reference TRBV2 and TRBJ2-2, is EPEVTQTPSHQVTQMGQEVILRCVPISNHLYFYWYRQILGQKVEFLVSFYNNEISEKSEIFDDQFSVERPDGSNFTLKIRSTKLEDSAMYFCASSPTVNTGELFFGEGSRLTVL.

The CDR3 protein is CASSERRAGNNEQFF. CDR3 bases: TGTGCCAGCAGTGAACGCAGGGCGGGGAACAATGAGCAGTTCTTC. The rearrangement uses TRBV2 and TRBJ2-1, with D possibly being TRBD2 (6 bases). Germline values: CDR1 SNHLY, CDR2 FYNNEI. Deletions cut 2 bases from V and 5 bases from J, with 13 bases between. The CDR3 is 15 amino acids. The full variable domain, its missing parts supplied by reference TRBV2 and TRBJ2-1, is EPEVTQTPSHQVTQMGQEVILRCVPISNHLYFYWYRQILGQKVEFLVSFYNNEISEKSEIFDDQFSVERPDGSNFTLKIRSTKLEDSAMYFCASSERRAGNNEQFFGPGTRLTVL.

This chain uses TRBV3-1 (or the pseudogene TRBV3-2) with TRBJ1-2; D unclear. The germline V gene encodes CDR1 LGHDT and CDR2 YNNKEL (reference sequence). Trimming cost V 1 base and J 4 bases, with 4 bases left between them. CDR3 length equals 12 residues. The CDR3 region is CASSQVSYGYTF. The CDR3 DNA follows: TGTGCCAGCAGCCAAGTTAGCTATGGCTACACCTTC.

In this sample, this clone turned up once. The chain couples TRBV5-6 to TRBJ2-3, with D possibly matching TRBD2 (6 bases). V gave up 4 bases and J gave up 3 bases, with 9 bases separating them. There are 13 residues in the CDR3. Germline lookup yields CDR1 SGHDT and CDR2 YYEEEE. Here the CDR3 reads CASSLGTTDTQYF. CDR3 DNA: TGTGCCAGCAGCCTTGGGACTACAGATACGCAGTATTTT.

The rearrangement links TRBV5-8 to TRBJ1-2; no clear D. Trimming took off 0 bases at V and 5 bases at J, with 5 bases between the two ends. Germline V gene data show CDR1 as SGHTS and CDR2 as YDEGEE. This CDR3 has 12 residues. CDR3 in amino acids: CASSLGGYGYTF. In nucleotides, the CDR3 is TGTGCCAGCAGCTTGGGCGGGTATGGCTACACCTTC.

The CDR3 nucleotides read TGTGCCACCGAGCCGGACTGGTCCTACGAGCAGTACGTC. Translating it yields CATEPDWSYEQYV. The chain employs TRBV15 and TRBJ2-7; D may be TRBD2 (5 bases). V was clipped by 8 bases and J by 1 base, with 12 bases between them. This CDR3 has 13 amino acids. Germline V CDR1 and CDR2: LNHNV, YYDKDF (reference sequence).

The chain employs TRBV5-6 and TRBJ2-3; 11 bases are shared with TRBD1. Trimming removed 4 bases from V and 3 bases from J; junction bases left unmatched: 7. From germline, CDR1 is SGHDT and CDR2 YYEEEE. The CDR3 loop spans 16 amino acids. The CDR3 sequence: CASSKRTGGVTDTQYF. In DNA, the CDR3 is TGTGCCAGCAGCAAACGGACAGGGGGCGTGACAGATACGCAGTATTTT.

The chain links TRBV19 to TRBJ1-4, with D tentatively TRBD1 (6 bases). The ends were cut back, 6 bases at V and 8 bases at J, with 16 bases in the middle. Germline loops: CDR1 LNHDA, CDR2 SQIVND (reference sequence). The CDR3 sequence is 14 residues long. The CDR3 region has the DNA TGTGCCAGTAGACCTTCCGGGACACAAGAAAAACTGTTTTTT. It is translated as CASRPSGTQEKLFF.

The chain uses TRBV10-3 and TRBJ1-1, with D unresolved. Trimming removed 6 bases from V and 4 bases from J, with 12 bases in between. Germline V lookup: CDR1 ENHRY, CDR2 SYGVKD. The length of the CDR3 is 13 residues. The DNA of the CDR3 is TGTGCCATCAGAGGTGACAAGGTCACTGAAGCTTTCTTT. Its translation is CAIRGDKVTEAFF.

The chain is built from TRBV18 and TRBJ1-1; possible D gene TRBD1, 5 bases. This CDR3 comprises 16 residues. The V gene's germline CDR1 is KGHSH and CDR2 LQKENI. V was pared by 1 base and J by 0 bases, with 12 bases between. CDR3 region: CASSPLDSAMNTEAFF. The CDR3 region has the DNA TGTGCCAGCTCACCACTTGACAGCGCTATGAACACTGAAGCTTTCTTT.

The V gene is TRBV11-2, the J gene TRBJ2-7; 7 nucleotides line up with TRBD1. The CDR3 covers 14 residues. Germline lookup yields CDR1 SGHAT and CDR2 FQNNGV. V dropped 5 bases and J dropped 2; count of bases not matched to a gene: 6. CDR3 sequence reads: CASSPRQGAYEQYF. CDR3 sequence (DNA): TGTGCCAGCAGCCCCCGACAGGGTGCCTACGAGCAGTACTTC.

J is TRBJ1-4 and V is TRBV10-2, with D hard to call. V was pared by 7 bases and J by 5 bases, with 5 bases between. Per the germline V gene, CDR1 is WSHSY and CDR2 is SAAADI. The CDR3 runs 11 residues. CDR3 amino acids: CASTKNEKLFF. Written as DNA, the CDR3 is TGCGCCAGCACAAAAAATGAAAAACTGTTTTTT.

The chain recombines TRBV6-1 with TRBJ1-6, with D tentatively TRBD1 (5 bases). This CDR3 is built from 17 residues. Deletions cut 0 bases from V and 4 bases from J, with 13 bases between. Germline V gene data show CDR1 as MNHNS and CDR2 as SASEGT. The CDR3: CASSEAGRGGYNSPLHF. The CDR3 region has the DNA TGTGCCAGCAGTGAAGCGGGGCGGGGAGGTTATAATTCACCCCTCCACTTT.

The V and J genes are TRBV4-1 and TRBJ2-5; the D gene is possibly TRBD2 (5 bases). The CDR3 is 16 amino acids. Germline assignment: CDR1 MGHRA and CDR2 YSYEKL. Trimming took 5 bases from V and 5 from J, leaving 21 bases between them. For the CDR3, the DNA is TGCGCCAGCAGCGGTATAGTCGGGGTGGAAGCCGAGACCCAGTACTTC. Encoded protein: CASSGIVGVEAETQYF.

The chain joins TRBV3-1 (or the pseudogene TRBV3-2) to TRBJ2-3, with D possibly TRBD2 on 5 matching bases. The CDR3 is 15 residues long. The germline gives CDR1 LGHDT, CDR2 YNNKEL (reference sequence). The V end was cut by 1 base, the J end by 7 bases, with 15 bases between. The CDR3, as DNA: TGTGCCAGCAGCCAAGCCCTCCCGGCTAGCCATACGCAGTATTTT. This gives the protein CASSQALPASHTQYF.

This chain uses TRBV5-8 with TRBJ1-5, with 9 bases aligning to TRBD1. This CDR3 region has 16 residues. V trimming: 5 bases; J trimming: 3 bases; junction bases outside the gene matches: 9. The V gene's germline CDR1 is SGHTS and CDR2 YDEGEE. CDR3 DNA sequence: TGTGCCAGCAGAAAAGGACAGGGGATGGTCAATCAGCCCCAGCATTTT. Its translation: CASRKGQGMVNQPQHF.

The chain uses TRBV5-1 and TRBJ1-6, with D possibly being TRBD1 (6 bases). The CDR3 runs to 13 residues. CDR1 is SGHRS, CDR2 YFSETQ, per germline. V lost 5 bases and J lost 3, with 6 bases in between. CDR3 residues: CASRQGYNSPLHF. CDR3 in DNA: TGCGCCAGCAGACAGGGCTATAATTCACCCCTCCACTTT.

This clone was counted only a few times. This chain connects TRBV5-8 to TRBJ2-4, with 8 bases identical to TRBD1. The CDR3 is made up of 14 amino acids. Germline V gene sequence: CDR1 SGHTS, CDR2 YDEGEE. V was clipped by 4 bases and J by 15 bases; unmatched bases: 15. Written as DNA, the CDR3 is TGTGCCAGCAGCGGGGGACAGGCCAACGAAGGGGGGTACTTC. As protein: CASSGGQANEGGYF.

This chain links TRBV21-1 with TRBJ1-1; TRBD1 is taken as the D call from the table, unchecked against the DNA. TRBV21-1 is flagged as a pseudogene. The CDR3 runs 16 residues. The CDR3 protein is CASSTRDRGVNTEAFF. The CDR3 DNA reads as TGTGCCAGCAGCACCCGGGACAGGGGGGTGAACACTGAAGCTTTCTTT.